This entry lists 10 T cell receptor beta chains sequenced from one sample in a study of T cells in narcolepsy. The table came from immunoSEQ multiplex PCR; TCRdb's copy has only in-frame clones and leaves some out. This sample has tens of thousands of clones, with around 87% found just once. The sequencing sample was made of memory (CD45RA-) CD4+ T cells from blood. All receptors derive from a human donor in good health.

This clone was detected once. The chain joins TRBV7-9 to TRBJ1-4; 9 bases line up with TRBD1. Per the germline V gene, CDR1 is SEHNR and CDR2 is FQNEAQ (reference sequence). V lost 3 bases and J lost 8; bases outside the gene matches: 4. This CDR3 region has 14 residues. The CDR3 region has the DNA TGTGCCAGCAGCTTGGGGACAGGGATGGAAAAACTGTTTTTT. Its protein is CASSLGTGMEKLFF.

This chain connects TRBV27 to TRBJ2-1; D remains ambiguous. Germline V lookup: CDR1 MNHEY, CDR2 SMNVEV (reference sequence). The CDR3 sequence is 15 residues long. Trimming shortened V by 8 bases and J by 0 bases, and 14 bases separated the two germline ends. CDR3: CASALISLSYNEQFF. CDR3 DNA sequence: TGTGCCAGCGCACTTATTTCCCTCTCCTACAATGAGCAGTTCTTC.

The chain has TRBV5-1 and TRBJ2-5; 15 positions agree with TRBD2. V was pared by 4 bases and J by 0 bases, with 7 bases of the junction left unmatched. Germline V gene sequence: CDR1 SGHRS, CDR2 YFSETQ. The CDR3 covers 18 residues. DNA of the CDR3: TGCGCCAGCAGCACCGGACTAGCGGGAGGGATTGACCAAGAGACCCAGTACTTC. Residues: CASSTGLAGGIDQETQYF. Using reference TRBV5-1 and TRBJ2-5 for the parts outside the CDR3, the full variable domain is KAGVTQTPRYLIKTRGQQVTLSCSPISGHRSVSWYQQTPGQGLQFLFEYFSETQRNKGNFPGRFSGRQFSNSRSEMNVSTLELGDSALYLCASSTGLAGGIDQETQYFGPGTRLLVL.

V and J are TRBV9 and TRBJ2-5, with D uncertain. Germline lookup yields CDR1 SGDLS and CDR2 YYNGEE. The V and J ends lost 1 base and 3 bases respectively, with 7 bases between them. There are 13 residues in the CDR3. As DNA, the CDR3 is TGTGCCAGCAGCGTATCTACAGAAGAGACCCAGTACTTC. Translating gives CASSVSTEETQYF.

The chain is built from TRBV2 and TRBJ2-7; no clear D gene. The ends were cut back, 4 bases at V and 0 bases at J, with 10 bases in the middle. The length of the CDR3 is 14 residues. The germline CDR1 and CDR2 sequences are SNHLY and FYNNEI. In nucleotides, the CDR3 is TGTGCCAGCAGTGCTGGGGAAAGCTCCTACGAGCAGTACTTC. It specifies CASSAGESSYEQYF. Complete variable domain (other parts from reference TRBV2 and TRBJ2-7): EPEVTQTPSHQVTQMGQEVILRCVPISNHLYFYWYRQILGQKVEFLVSFYNNEISEKSEIFDDQFSVERPDGSNFTLKIRSTKLEDSAMYFCASSAGESSYEQYFGPGTRLTVT.

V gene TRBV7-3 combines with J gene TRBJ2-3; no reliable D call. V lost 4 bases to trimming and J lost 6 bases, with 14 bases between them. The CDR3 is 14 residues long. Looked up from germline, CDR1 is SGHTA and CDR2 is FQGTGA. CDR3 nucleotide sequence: TGTGCCAGCAGCTCCGGAGTGTGGAAGGATACGCAGTATTTT. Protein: CASSSGVWKDTQYF. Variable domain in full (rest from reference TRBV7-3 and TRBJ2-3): GAGVSQTPSNKVTEKGKYVELRCDPISGHTALYWYRQSLGQGPEFLIYFQGTGAADDSGLPNDRFFAVRPEGSVSTLKIQRTERGDSAVYLCASSSGVWKDTQYFGPGTRLTVL.

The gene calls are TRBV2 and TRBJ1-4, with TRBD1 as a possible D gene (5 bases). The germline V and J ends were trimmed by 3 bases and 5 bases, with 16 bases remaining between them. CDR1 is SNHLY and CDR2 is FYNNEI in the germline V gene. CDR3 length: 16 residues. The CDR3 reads CASSDSVWGLNEKLFF. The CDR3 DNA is TGTGCCAGCAGTGACTCAGTATGGGGACTAAATGAAAAACTGTTTTTT.

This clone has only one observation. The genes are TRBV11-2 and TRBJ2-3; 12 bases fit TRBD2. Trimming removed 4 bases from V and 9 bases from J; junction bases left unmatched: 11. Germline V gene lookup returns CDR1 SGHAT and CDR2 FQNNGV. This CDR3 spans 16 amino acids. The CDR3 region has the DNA TGTGCCAGCAGCTCCCGACTAGCGGGAGACCGGGAAACGCAGTATTTT. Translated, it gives CASSSRLAGDRETQYF.

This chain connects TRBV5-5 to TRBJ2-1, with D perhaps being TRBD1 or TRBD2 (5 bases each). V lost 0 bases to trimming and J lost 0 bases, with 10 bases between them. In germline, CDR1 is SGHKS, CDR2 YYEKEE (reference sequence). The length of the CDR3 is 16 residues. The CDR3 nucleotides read TGTGCCAGCAGCTTGGCCTGGGGGTCCTCCTACAATGAGCAGTTCTTC. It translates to CASSLAWGSSYNEQFF.

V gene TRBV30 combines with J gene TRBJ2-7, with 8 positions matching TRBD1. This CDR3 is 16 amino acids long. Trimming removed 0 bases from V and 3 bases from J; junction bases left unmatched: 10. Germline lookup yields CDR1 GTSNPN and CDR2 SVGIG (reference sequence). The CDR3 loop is CAWSVGVGTGSYEQYF. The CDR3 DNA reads TGTGCCTGGAGTGTAGGAGTTGGGACAGGCAGCTACGAGCAGTACTTC.